This T cell receptor (beta chain) appears in the sequencing data of a study of cytomegalovirus exposure and HLA in healthy donors. Study overall: Some 90 million unique TCRs from HLA-typed donors were held in an early data release. Notes on the study in general: In an earlier analysis, productive rearrangement rates for most beta V segments clustered near 87% or 30%. A later analysis linked a missense DCLRE1C variant to TCR beta V- and J-gene trimming.

This PCR relied on a set of 60 Vbeta primers and 13 Jbeta primers. Using immunoSEQ multiplex PCR, the repertoire was profiled, and TCRdb retains in-frame clones only, with some absent. Here the sample spans around 190,000 clones, more than 70% being singletons. As regards this clone: Its antigen is not identified.

This receptor was identified in a man under 40 in good health and CMV-seropositive. Sequences were obtained from PBMCs.

CDR3: CASSSDRGNTEAFF. CDR3 DNA sequence: TGTGCCAGCAGTTCGGACAGGGGGAACACTGAAGCTTTCTTT. The V call is TRBV27, the J call TRBJ1-1, with 9 bases identical to TRBD1. V was pared by 4 bases and J by 1 base, with 1 base of the junction left unmatched. Germline-derived CDR1 and CDR2 are MNHEY and SMNVEV (reference sequence). The CDR3 runs 14 residues.